This T cell receptor (beta chain) was documented in a study of cytomegalovirus exposure and HLA in healthy donors. General study findings and limits: Using a false discovery rate of 0.05, a later analysis showed that 16,951 TCR beta sequences were associated with HLA alleles. Reportedly, diagnosis of cytomegalovirus status by the classifier showed high specificity and sensitivity.

The PCR had 60 Vbeta and 13 Jbeta primers. The repertoire was sequenced with immunoSEQ multiplex PCR; TCRdb's copy has only in-frame clones and lacks some. Of fewer than 100,000 clones listed, approximately 80% are singletons. This clone was detected only once. The antigen is undetermined. The specimen was PBMCs. The TCR comes from a woman aged 55-69 years in good health and CMV-seronegative.

CDR3 protein: CASSLTGEATEAFF. Written as DNA, the CDR3 is TGTGCCAGCAGTCTAACAGGGGAAGCGACTGAAGCTTTCTTT. The genes are TRBV6-6 and TRBJ1-1; 7 nucleotides align to TRBD1. The CDR3 totals 14 residues. CDR1 is MNHNY, CDR2 SVGAGI, per germline (reference sequence). J was trimmed by 5 bases and V by 5 bases; bases with no gene match: 8.